This TCR beta chain was observed in a study of pediatric ulcerative colitis (dated by TCRdb to between 2019 and 2020). Notes on the research overall: From eight or nine newly diagnosed, treatment-naive pediatric ulcerative colitis patients and a few non-IBD control children, paired blood and rectal samples were collected.

Study-wide findings and limitations: Features of the rectal repertoire distinguished controls, mild-moderate colitis patients and acute severe colitis patients, and in acute severe colitis rectal diversity was lower because of clonal expansions. A couple of rectal CDR3 clonotypes turned up in every ulcerative colitis patient but in none of the controls. Compared with controls, ulcerative colitis patients showed significantly higher autologous blood-rectal clonal overlap, a finding that suggests increased T cell trafficking to inflamed tissue. The healthy control group was small, consisting of only four individuals. Repertoires were derived from total lymphocyte DNA, so rare subsets such as regulatory T cells may have patterns not reflected. Blood-derived T cells may have been included in the rectal pinch biopsies, particularly in patients with overt colitis. For technical reasons, substantially fewer templates were yielded by the blood samples of two patients, and these blood samples were excluded from blood-rectal overlap analysis.

Through the immunoSEQ TRB Survey service, multiplex V and J primers were used to amplify rearranged CDR3 beta regions from genomic DNA. To keep sequencing depth equal across samples, survey-level depth of up to 500,000 reads per sample was applied. The libraries were purified, combined into pools and sequenced with Illumina technology. Concerning the study's data processing: Productive clonality, sample overlap, pairwise scatters, CDR3 beta length, V/D/J gene usage and productiveness were all assessed with the immunoSEQ online tools. Calculated diversity was defined as the number of unique rearrangements divided by total templates, multiplied by 100, and Shannon and Simpson indices were computed as well. Principal component analysis used the R prcomp function and ggbiplot package on Z-score normalized data. Morisita's index was used to measure clonal overlap between blood and rectum within each subject. TCRdb's version of the immuneACCESS table is confined to in-frame rearrangements and falls short of the full clone set. An unresolved V gene accounts for under half of the shortfall where checked; the remainder is of unknown origin. D and trimming come from the DNA, and the V and J calls and clone size come from that table. The sample contains approximately 17,000 clones, roughly 80% of them found a single time. The ten largest make up over 6.5% of the sample.

One to two pinch biopsies were taken from the rectum for research during colonoscopy. The control children had a colonoscopy because IBD was suspected, but their endoscopy was normal both macroscopically and histologically, and none were diagnosed with IBD within the following year. Before DNA was isolated, the rectal biopsies underwent proteinase K digestion. The Wizard kit (Promega) was used to extract genomic DNA from blood and intestinal samples. The CDR3 starts with the cysteine, ends with the phenylalanine, and has 14 residues. Only the CDR3 portion is preserved as DNA: 42 bases, with reading frame beginning at the first base. V was cut back by 3 bases and J by 7 bases, leaving a gap of 13 bases between them. CDR1 LNHDA and CDR2 SQIVND were looked up in the germline V gene (reference sequence). About this clone itself: What antigen it recognizes has not been identified. Base-call qualities are not available, and no considerably larger clone is one nucleotide away.

Sequencing was performed on gut tissue. The rearranged segments are TRBV19 and TRBJ2-1; the D gene is perhaps TRBD1, from 5 matching bases. The clonotype comes from a boy under 18 who was a control in a study of pediatric ulcerative colitis. Here is the DNA: TGTGCCAGTAGTATCGTGGCAGGGCTTAATGAGCAGTTCTTC. Its protein product is CASSIVAGLNEQFF.